The source of this TCR beta chain is a study of T cell responses to AZD1222 COVID-19 vaccine (dated by TCRdb to the early 2020s). Concerning the study at large: A total of 233 trial participants underwent TCR sequencing, of whom 207 received two doses of AZD1222 and about 26 received two doses of the MenACWY control vaccine. Trial participants were enrolled into age subgroups of 18-55, 56-69 and 70-plus years, which contained about 150, 27 and 61 TCR-sequenced participants, respectively.

Study-wide conclusions, independent of this receptor: The 56-69-year group was small, and its depth increase did not reach significance, likely because of low power. Only five or six AZD1222 recipients were SARS-CoV-2 seropositive at baseline, limiting conclusions about previously exposed vaccinees. Because no day 14 peak-response samples were available, the repertoires could be characterized only after the peak T cell response. The vaccine-associated CD4 TCRs covered the entire spike protein, and the dominant responses fell in regions 160-218 and 743-854. A significant rise in spike-specific TCR breadth and depth was observed after two AZD1222 doses relative to day 0 and relative to MenACWY recipients. Participants were mostly white British and included more females than males, and it was suggested by the authors that clonal diversity may have been underestimated. Epitopes outside the regions mutated in the B.1.351 and B.1.1.7 variants were reportedly recognized by nearly half of the unique spike-specific TCRs.

The CDR3 regions of human TCRbeta chains were subjected to immunosequencing. For the original study's pipeline: Repertoire TCRs were checked for matches against a reference library of SARS-CoV-2-specific TCRs that had been generated using the MIRA antigen-specificity platform. Breadth meant the fraction of unique TCRs that were SARS-CoV-2-associated, whereas depth meant the fraction of total T cells that were SARS-CoV-2-associated. Using the MIRA data, each spike-specific TCR was assigned both to the spike region to which the TCR was reactive and to a CD4 or CD8 class. Log10-transformed breadth and depth values were compared by one-way ANOVA with Sidak's multiple comparisons tests. Sourced from immuneACCESS, this table was stored by TCRdb with only in-frame sequences that have V and J called. A share of the clones is absent; for the studies checked, an unresolved V gene accounts for under half, and the remainder has no known explanation. D and trimming were read from the DNA, whereas the V and J calls and clone size are those reported in that table. This sample comprises under 95,000 clones, around 90% of them detected only once. The ten largest account for 11% of the sample.

The intended sense of this specimen's time point label: about 28 days (+/-7) after the second vaccine dose. AZD1222 recipients with second doses at about 4 weeks or about 12 weeks were pooled, because spike-specific TCR depth and breadth did not differ between schedules. Samples from vaccinated people were obtained from the UK trials COV001 and COV002, which included a single-blind randomized controlled phase 2/3 trial of AZD1222 (ChAdOx1 nCoV-19) in healthy adults. Trial participant PBMC samples were collected at day 0 and day 28 after the second dose for TCRbeta chain sequencing. A note on this clone: Its antigen has not been determined. No much larger clonotype is one base removed from it; base qualities were not supplied.

Taken from cysteine to phenylalanine, the CDR3 has 14 residues. CDR3 DNA is the only sequence kept; it has 42 bases, read in frame from the first base. The CDR1 and CDR2 encoded by the germline V gene are SGDLS and YYNGEE. Trimming takes 4 bases off V and 2 bases off J; junction bases not matched to a gene: 6. The clonotype comes from an adult who received the AZD1222 COVID-19 vaccine. The V and J segments used are TRBV9 and TRBJ2-7; 7 bases in between match TRBD2. The source material was peripheral blood, sampled 28 days after the second AZD1222 dose. In nucleotides, the sequence is TGTGCCAGCAGCCCGAAACTAGCGACCTACGAGCAGTACTTC. This translates into CASSPKLATYEQYF.